This T cell receptor beta chain was obtained from a study of T cell repertoires in cytomegalovirus infection. The V end was cut by 3 bases, the J end by 3 bases, with 10 bases between. The germline gives CDR1 SNHLY, CDR2 FYNNEI. The CDR3 runs to 14 residues. This clonotype was seen more than once but under ten times. TCRdb redid the calling of the reads with MiXCR, one entry per CDR3 protein. Of about 160,000 distinct CDR3 sequences in the sample, 17% are singletons; the top ten hold over 15%. The clonotype was recovered from a human donor in good health (CMV status not recorded). Some clones in this sample may be carry-over from other donors' samples. The sequenced sample was CD8+ T cells from PBMCs. The chain carries TRBV2 and TRBJ2-3, with D unresolved. The CDR3 loop is CASSDLVQTDTQYF. CDR3 coding DNA: TGTGCCAGCAGTGATTTAGTCCAGACAGATACGCAGTATTTT.